Presented here are 32 T cell receptor beta chains from one specimen sequenced in a study of shared clonotypes between healthy human individuals. Only in-frame clones appear in the TCRdb table, and some are missing; sequencing was by immunoSEQ multiplex PCR. Of about 690,000 clones listed, roughly 88% are singletons. Sequenced input: memory CD8+ T cells from PBMCs. Subset described: CD45RO+ cells pooled with CCR7-negative TemRA cells. The receptors were gathered from a man in his late teens or twenties in good health. Some clones in this sample may be carry-over from other donors' samples.

This clone has only one observation. The CDR3 DNA follows: TGCGCCAGCAGCCAAGATTTCGGGGTGCGGGCCAATGAAAAACTGTTTTTT. The encoded protein is CASSQDFGVRANEKLFF. The chain is built from TRBV4-1 and TRBJ1-4; D gene ambiguous. The CDR3 has 17 amino acids. Deletions cut 0 bases from V and 5 bases from J, with 16 bases between. CDR1 MGHRA and CDR2 YSYEKL come from the germline V gene.

In this sample, this clone turned up once. The chain links TRBV4-3 to TRBJ1-1; D gene ambiguous. V was clipped by 1 base and J by 3 bases, with 12 bases between them. Looked up from germline, CDR1 is LGHNA and CDR2 is YSLEER. The CDR3 has 15 residues. CDR3 sequence: CASSQVIDRDTEAFF. The DNA for the CDR3 is TGCGCCAGCAGCCAAGTCATTGATAGGGACACTGAAGCTTTCTTT.

The chain carries TRBV19 and TRBJ2-3, with a possible D match to TRBD1 (6 bases). The CDR3 covers 14 residues. V was shortened by 5 bases and J by 4 bases, with 13 bases between the two germline ends. Germline-derived CDR1 and CDR2 are LNHDA and SQIVND (reference sequence). DNA for the CDR3: TGTGCCAGTAGTCTATGGACAGAACCAGATACGCAGTATTTT. Protein: CASSLWTEPDTQYF.

The J gene is TRBJ1-2, the V gene TRBV6-6, with D unresolved. This CDR3 is 16 amino acids long. The V and J ends lost 8 bases and 1 base respectively, with 20 bases between them. From germline, CDR1 is MNHNY and CDR2 SVGAGI (reference sequence). The CDR3 DNA is TGTGCCAGCTTTCCGAAGGCTACCCGACTTAACTATGGCTACACCTTC. It specifies CASFPKATRLNYGYTF.

This clone occurred once. This chain links TRBV4-3 with TRBJ2-1, with 14 positions matching TRBD2. CDR1 is LGHNA, CDR2 YSLEER, per germline. V was pared by 4 bases and J by 8 bases, with 7 bases of the junction left unmatched. This CDR3 spans 16 amino acids. Here the CDR3 DNA reads TGCGCCAGCAGCCGACTAGCGGGAGGGCGTATGGATGAGCAGTTCTTC. Protein sequence: CASSRLAGGRMDEQFF.

The rearrangement joins TRBV29-1 to TRBJ2-7; TRBD1 might be the D (5 bases). The length of the CDR3 is 12 residues. V was shortened by 6 bases and J by 2 bases, with 11 bases between the two germline ends. From germline, CDR1 is SQVTM and CDR2 ANQGSEA. The CDR3 coding sequence is TGCAGCGTCGCAGGGATTGCCTACGAGCAGTACTTC. Translation: CSVAGIAYEQYF.

This chain connects TRBV5-1 to TRBJ2-5; 8 bases map to TRBD1. The germline CDR1 and CDR2 sequences are SGHRS and YFSETQ. After removal of 4 bases from V and 0 bases from J, the junction contained 5 bases not matched to a gene. The CDR3 spans 15 residues. CDR3 amino acids: CASSQGAQDQETQYF. CDR3 sequence (DNA): TGCGCCAGCAGCCAGGGGGCACAGGACCAAGAGACCCAGTACTTC.

CDR3 amino acids: CASSFPRTDSYEQYF. The CDR3 nucleotides are TGTGCCAGCAGCTTCCCCAGGACAGACTCCTACGAGCAGTACTTC. V usage is TRBV7-8 and J usage is TRBJ2-7; maybe TRBD1 (6 bases). V lost 3 bases and J 0 bases, leaving 12 bases between the germline ends. The CDR3 loop spans 15 amino acids. Germline-derived CDR1 and CDR2 are SGHVS and FQNEAQ.

The chain is built from TRBV11-1 and TRBJ2-7, with a weak D call TRBD1 (6 bases). V was shortened by 4 bases and J by 3 bases, with 13 bases between the two germline ends. CDR1 SGHAT and CDR2 FQDESV come from the germline V gene (reference sequence). The CDR3 sequence is 14 residues long. CDR3 sequence: CASSSTDRIYEQYF. The DNA for the CDR3 is TGTGCCAGCAGCTCGACCGACAGGATCTACGAGCAGTACTTC.

The chain recombines TRBV7-8 with TRBJ2-7, with D possibly TRBD2 on 5 matching bases. Per germline, CDR1 SGHVS and CDR2 FQNEAQ. V lost 1 base, J lost 6 bases, and 16 bases lay in between. The CDR3 runs 15 residues. The CDR3 sequence: CASSLVTPGGGEQYF. As DNA, the CDR3 is TGTGCCAGCAGCTTAGTGACTCCCGGCGGAGGCGAGCAGTACTTC. Based on the CDR3 plus reference TRBV7-8 and TRBJ2-7, the full variable domain is GAGVSQSPRYKVAKRGQDVALRCDPISGHVSLFWYQQALGQGPEFLTYFQNEAQLDKSGLPSDRFFAERPEGSVSTLKIQRTQQEDSAVYLCASSLVTPGGGEQYFGPGTRLTVT.

The chain uses TRBV7-8 and TRBJ2-7; 12 bases map to TRBD2. Germline lookup yields CDR1 SGHVS and CDR2 FQNEAQ. J gave up 4 bases and V 5 bases, and 24 bases lay outside the gene matches. This CDR3 region has 21 residues. As DNA, the CDR3 is TGTGCCAGCAGCCTCCGGGACAGGGATCTAGCGGGAGGGCCGGACCTTTACGAGCAGTACTTC. It yields the protein CASSLRDRDLAGGPDLYEQYF. The full variable domain, in which reference TRBV7-8 and TRBJ2-7 provide the parts outside the CDR3, is GAGVSQSPRYKVAKRGQDVALRCDPISGHVSLFWYQQALGQGPEFLTYFQNEAQLDKSGLPSDRFFAERPEGSVSTLKIQRTQQEDSAVYLCASSLRDRDLAGGPDLYEQYFGPGTRLTVT.

This clone was detected only once. V usage is TRBV11-2 and J usage is TRBJ2-4, with D perhaps TRBD2 (6 bases). The CDR3 extends over 16 amino acids. The germline V gene has CDR1 SGHAT and CDR2 FQNNGV. The germline V and J ends were trimmed by 4 bases and 0 bases, with 13 bases remaining between them. The CDR3 nucleotides read TGTGCCAGCAGCTCCCCCCCGGGGGTAGCCAAAAACATTCAGTACTTC. It specifies CASSSPPGVAKNIQYF.

The V call is TRBV7-9, the J call TRBJ2-7; 10 nucleotides line up with TRBD2. Germline CDR1 and CDR2: SEHNR and FQNEAQ (reference sequence). V lost 5 bases and J lost 2; bases outside the gene matches: 3. CDR3 length: 14 amino acids. CDR3 protein: CASSRTSGAYEQYF. The CDR3 DNA follows: TGTGCCAGCAGCCGGACTAGCGGAGCCTACGAGCAGTACTTC.

The chain couples TRBV14 to TRBJ1-4; D might be TRBD1 (5 bases). The ends were cut back, 1 base at V and 4 bases at J, with 13 bases in the middle. CDR3 length equals 16 residues. CDR1 and CDR2 from the germline V gene are SGHDN and FVKESK. CDR3 in amino acids: CASSQVTRGINEKLFF. The CDR3 nucleotides are TGTGCCAGCAGCCAAGTTACCCGGGGCATTAATGAAAAACTGTTTTTT.

This clone was recorded a few times. The chain carries TRBV6-1 and TRBJ2-7; 8 bases fit TRBD1. The CDR3 runs 15 residues. J lost 6 bases, V lost 1 base, and 8 bases had no gene match. The germline V gene has CDR1 MNHNS and CDR2 SASEGT. The CDR3 here is CASSEEEAGGAEQYF. As DNA, the CDR3 is TGTGCCAGCAGTGAAGAGGAGGCAGGGGGCGCCGAGCAGTACTTC.

This clone was seen only once. The genes are TRBV6-5 and TRBJ1-3; D is unresolved. Germline V CDR1 and CDR2: MNHEY, SVGAGI. V gave up 6 bases and J gave up 0 bases, with 9 bases separating them. The CDR3 is made up of 14 amino acids. CDR3 DNA: TGTGCCAGCAGCTGGACGGCCTCTGGAAACACCATATATTTT. Translated, it gives CASSWTASGNTIYF.

The chain employs TRBV15 and TRBJ2-5; 7 positions agree with TRBD2. This CDR3 has 15 residues. With V trimmed by 2 bases and J by 5 bases, 8 bases remained unmatched. Germline loops: CDR1 LNHNV, CDR2 YYDKDF (reference sequence). The CDR3 protein is CATSRYSGHMETQYF. CDR3 sequence (DNA): TGTGCCACCAGCAGATATAGCGGGCATATGGAGACCCAGTACTTC.

Comment on this clone: This sample includes further DNA sequences coding for the same CDR3. This chain links TRBV27 with TRBJ1-4; D unresolved. There are 14 residues in the CDR3. Germline-derived CDR1 and CDR2 are MNHEY and SMNVEV (reference sequence). V was clipped by 0 bases and J by 2 bases, with 4 bases between them. DNA for the CDR3: TGTGCCAGCAGTTTATCTGGGACTAATGAAAAACTGTTTTTT. Its translation: CASSLSGTNEKLFF.

The chain employs TRBV6-5 and TRBJ2-5; no definite D call. The V and J ends lost 7 bases and 3 bases respectively, with 6 bases between them. This CDR3 has 11 residues. From germline, CDR1 is MNHEY and CDR2 SVGAGI. The CDR3 region has the DNA TGTGCCAGCAATACTGAAGAGACCCAGTACTTC. This sequence encodes CASNTEETQYF.

This chain uses TRBV9 with TRBJ2-7, with D tentatively TRBD1 (6 bases). This CDR3 is 13 amino acids long. Germline CDR1 is SGDLS and CDR2 is YYNGEE. The V end lost 3 bases, the J end lost 5 bases, and 12 bases lay between the germline ends. CDR3 in amino acids: CASSATGYDEQYF. CDR3 sequence (DNA): TGTGCCAGCAGCGCGACAGGTTATGACGAGCAGTACTTC.

The chain is built from TRBV27 and TRBJ1-1; tentatively, D is TRBD1 (5 bases). V dropped 0 bases and J dropped 8 bases, with 13 bases sitting between them. The CDR3 runs 14 residues. Germline V CDR1 and CDR2: MNHEY, SMNVEV (reference sequence). CDR3 amino acids: CASSLSGTSQEAFF. CDR3 in DNA: TGTGCCAGCAGTTTATCGGGGACGTCGCAGGAAGCTTTCTTT.

This clone was seen just once. V and J are TRBV5-1 and TRBJ2-2; D is unclear. The V gene's germline CDR1 is SGHRS and CDR2 YFSETQ. Trimming took off 0 bases at V and 9 bases at J, with 18 bases between the two ends. CDR3 length: 16 amino acids. CDR3: CASSLGNGPIDRELFF. DNA for the CDR3: TGCGCCAGCAGCTTGGGGAACGGACCCATTGACCGGGAGCTGTTTTTT.

The V and J genes are TRBV9 and TRBJ2-7; 13 bases agree with TRBD2. Germline CDR1 SGDLS, CDR2 YYNGEE. J was trimmed by 3 bases and V by 4 bases; bases with no gene match: 10. This CDR3 region has 17 residues. CDR3 in amino acids: CASSPGTSGTNLYEQYF. CDR3 nucleotide sequence: TGTGCCAGCAGCCCGGGGACTAGCGGGACTAACCTCTACGAGCAGTACTTC.

This chain joins TRBV19 and TRBJ1-1; D call uncertain. This CDR3 is 14 amino acids long. V dropped 6 bases and J dropped 3 bases, with 14 bases sitting between them. Germline V gene lookup returns CDR1 LNHDA and CDR2 SQIVND (reference sequence). The CDR3 coding sequence is TGTGCCAGTAGACCATACGAAGGCGACACTGAAGCTTTCTTT. This sequence encodes CASRPYEGDTEAFF. Supplemented by reference TRBV19 and TRBJ1-1, the full variable domain reads DGGITQSPKYLFRKEGQNVTLSCEQNLNHDAMYWYRQDPGQGLRLIYYSQIVNDFQKGDIAEGYSVSREKKESFPLTVTSAQKNPTAFYLCASRPYEGDTEAFFGQGTRLTVV.

V and J are TRBV6-5 and TRBJ2-1; no reliable D call. The V end lost 5 bases, the J end lost 7 bases, and 15 bases lay between the germline ends. The CDR3 runs 14 residues. The germline gives CDR1 MNHEY, CDR2 SVGAGI. CDR3 residues: CASSKPEISNEQFF. CDR3 bases: TGTGCCAGCAGTAAGCCCGAGATATCGAATGAGCAGTTCTTC.

This chain joins TRBV5-1 and TRBJ1-4; D remains ambiguous. This CDR3 contains 15 residues. The germline CDR1 and CDR2 sequences are SGHRS and YFSETQ. Trimming left V 0 bases short and J 3 bases short, with 9 bases between. For the CDR3, the DNA is TGCGCCAGCAGCTTGGCAACGGAACCTAATGAAAAACTGTTTTTT. It specifies CASSLATEPNEKLFF. Drawing the rest from reference TRBV5-1 and TRBJ1-4, the complete variable domain is KAGVTQTPRYLIKTRGQQVTLSCSPISGHRSVSWYQQTPGQGLQFLFEYFSETQRNKGNFPGRFSGRQFSNSRSEMNVSTLELGDSALYLCASSLATEPNEKLFFGSGTQLSVL.

This CDR3 reads CASSQDGDRGYTF. The CDR3 DNA reads as TGCGCCAGCAGCCAAGACGGGGACAGGGGCTACACCTTC. The chain uses TRBV4-1 and TRBJ1-2, with TRBD1 matching over 8 bases. V trimming: 0 bases; J trimming: 8 bases; junction bases outside the gene matches: 2. The CDR3 length is 13 residues. Germline V lookup: CDR1 MGHRA, CDR2 YSYEKL.

This chain links TRBV27 with TRBJ2-7, with 7 bases aligning to TRBD1. The germline V gene encodes CDR1 MNHEY and CDR2 SMNVEV (reference sequence). V dropped 2 bases and J dropped 2; count of bases not matched to a gene: 12. This CDR3 is 17 amino acids long. The CDR3, as DNA: TGTGCCAGCAGTTTAATTGTGGGCAGGGGGATAGCCTACGAGCAGTACTTC. Its translation: CASSLIVGRGIAYEQYF.

This chain links TRBV7-2 with TRBJ1-5, with a weak D call TRBD1 (5 bases). The CDR3 runs to 18 residues. Germline V lookup: CDR1 SGHTA, CDR2 FQGNSA. Trimming removed 3 bases from V and 4 bases from J, with 22 bases in between. CDR3 region: CASSFLTHVGGRNQPQHF. The CDR3 bases are TGTGCCAGCAGCTTCCTTACCCACGTGGGGGGAAGGAATCAGCCCCAGCATTTT.

The rearrangement joins TRBV5-4 to TRBJ1-2; 12 nucleotides align to TRBD1. J was trimmed by 4 bases and V by 3 bases; bases with no gene match: 10. This CDR3 region has 17 residues. Per germline, CDR1 SGHNT and CDR2 YYREEE (reference sequence). DNA of the CDR3: TGTGCCAGCAGCTCAAGGGACAGGGGGCGAGTGGGCTATGGCTACACCTTC. Its protein is CASSSRDRGRVGYGYTF.

V gene TRBV19 combines with J gene TRBJ2-1; a possible D gene is TRBD2 (6 bases). Trimming cost V 5 bases and J 6 bases, with 14 bases left between them. Germline-derived CDR1 and CDR2 are LNHDA and SQIVND (reference sequence). This CDR3 comprises 14 residues. Here the CDR3 DNA reads TGTGCCAGTAGTGCGCTCCCTAGCGTCAATGAGCAGTTCTTC. It encodes CASSALPSVNEQFF.

The CDR3: CASKGGGARGYTF. CDR3 coding DNA: TGTGCCAGCAAGGGTGGGGGCGCGCGGGGCTACACCTTC. The chain has TRBV6-1 and TRBJ1-2; D is possibly TRBD1 (6 bases). With 7 bases removed from V and 8 bases from J, the gap between germline ends came to 17 bases. The CDR3 covers 13 residues. Germline V gene lookup returns CDR1 MNHNS and CDR2 SASEGT.